This TCR beta chain was obtained from a study of cytomegalovirus exposure and HLA in healthy donors. Study-wide findings and caveats: TCR beta sequences reportedly predicted most subjects' HLA-A and HLA-B alleles accurately. Sequencing artifact likely explains a cluster of highly shared sequence variants. A link between a missense DCLRE1C variant and TCR beta V- and J-gene trimming emerged from a later analysis. There were some public TCRs occurring in many donors, but most TCR sequences were rare.

PCR employed 60 Vbeta and 13 Jbeta primers. Using immunoSEQ multiplex PCR, the repertoire was profiled, and TCRdb retains in-frame clones only, with some absent. The repertoire holds 65,000 to 95,000 clones, more than 70% seen once, with just under 2.5% in the top ten. Trimming removed 0 bases from V and 0 bases from J; junction bases left unmatched: 4. CDR3 length: 18 amino acids. Germline-derived CDR1 and CDR2 are SGHDN and FVKESK. This clone was detected a few times. Its antigen is as yet unknown. Sequenced input: PBMCs. This TCR was sampled from a male donor in good health and CMV-seropositive. The genes are TRBV14 and TRBJ2-5; 13 nucleotides line up with TRBD2. For the CDR3, the DNA is TGTGCCAGCAGCCAAGAAATGGGACTAGCGGGACACCAAGAGACCCAGTACTTC. Its translation is CASSQEMGLAGHQETQYF.